Shown below are 9 T cell receptor beta chains from a single sample sequenced in a study of shared clonotypes between healthy human individuals. Clones were read by immunoSEQ multiplex PCR, and TCRdb kept only the in-frame ones, dropping some. Among millions of clones, 90% to 95% were seen once, and the ten largest hold under 0.15%. Sequencing was performed on naive CD4+ T cells sorted from blood. The subset denotes: CD45RA+ positively selected. The receptors were sampled from a man aged 18 to 29 in good health.

The chain is built from TRBV6-1 and TRBJ2-7; D may be TRBD1 (6 bases). CDR1 is MNHNS and CDR2 is SASEGT in the germline V gene. The CDR3 runs 12 residues. In nucleotides, the CDR3 is TGTGCTGCCCGGGACACGATCTACGAGCAGTACTTC. Its protein product is CAARDTIYEQYF.

A note on this clone: Other DNA sequences within the sample encode an identical CDR3. This chain connects TRBV10-3 to TRBJ1-2, with a tentative D call TRBD1 (5 bases). Trimming removed 3 bases at V and 5 bases at J, with 10 bases between. This CDR3 contains 13 residues. Germline assignment: CDR1 ENHRY and CDR2 SYGVKD. CDR3 nucleotide sequence: TGTGCCATCAGTGACCAGGGTCCTTATGGCTACACCTTC. Its translation: CAISDQGPYGYTF.

The CDR3 here is CASSLAPGEAFF. For the CDR3, the DNA is TGTGCCAGCAGCTTGGCCCCGGGTGAAGCTTTCTTT. The chain recombines TRBV7-9 with TRBJ1-1; D not certain. V lost 3 bases and J lost 7, with 9 bases in between. The CDR3 has 12 amino acids. CDR1 is SEHNR, CDR2 FQNEAQ, per germline (reference sequence).

J is TRBJ2-2 and V is TRBV6-1; D perhaps matches TRBD2 (5 bases). This CDR3 contains 13 residues. Germline-derived CDR1 and CDR2 are MNHNS and SASEGT. The V gene lost 6 bases and the J gene lost 7 bases, with 12 bases spanning the gap. The CDR3 spells CASRTTPGGELFF. The CDR3 DNA reads TGTGCCAGCAGGACTACCCCCGGCGGGGAGCTGTTTTTT.

Of note for this clone: This same CDR3 is encoded by further DNA sequences in the sample. V is TRBV5-4 and J is TRBJ1-2, with D unresolved. The CDR3 is made up of 12 amino acids. Germline CDR1 reads SGHNT; CDR2 reads YYREEE (reference sequence). V lost 5 bases, J lost 4 bases, and 9 bases lay in between. The CDR3 nucleotides are TGTGCCAGCAGTCCAGGAACCTATGGCTACACCTTC. Encoded protein: CASSPGTYGYTF.

The chain couples TRBV2 to TRBJ1-5; 11 nucleotides align to TRBD1. J lost 5 bases, V lost 6 bases, and 9 bases had no gene match. This CDR3 has 16 residues. Germline V gives CDR1 SNHLY, CDR2 FYNNEI. CDR3 loop: CASRPGSDRGHQPQHF. The DNA of the CDR3 is TGTGCCAGCAGGCCTGGATCGGACAGGGGGCATCAGCCCCAGCATTTT.

With respect to this clone: This specimen includes other DNA sequences encoding the same CDR3. This chain links TRBV4-1 with TRBJ2-4; D possibly corresponds to TRBD1 (5 bases). The V end lost 0 bases, the J end lost 0 bases, and 12 bases lay between the germline ends. This CDR3 has 17 residues. In germline, CDR1 is MGHRA, CDR2 YSYEKL. The CDR3 is CASSQEIAGLAKNIQYF. CDR3 DNA: TGCGCCAGCAGCCAAGAGATCGCAGGGTTAGCCAAAAACATTCAGTACTTC.

This rearrangement joins TRBV5-2 to TRBJ1-2. TRBV5-2 is annotated as a pseudogene. This CDR3 region has 16 residues. The CDR3 is CASKRRGVRKTYGYTF. CDR3 sequence (DNA): TGTGCCAGCAAACGTCGGGGAGTACGAAAGACCTATGGCTACACCTTC.

This chain joins TRBV19 and TRBJ2-2; D is perhaps TRBD1 (6 bases). The V gene's germline CDR1 is LNHDA and CDR2 SQIVND (reference sequence). This CDR3 is built from 16 residues. V lost 5 bases and J lost 3, with 16 bases in between. The CDR3 region is CASSRGTGLDTGELFF. The CDR3 nucleotides read TGTGCCAGTAGTCGTGGTACAGGGTTGGACACCGGGGAGCTGTTTTTT. The full variable domain, in which reference TRBV19 and TRBJ2-2 provide the parts outside the CDR3, is DGGITQSPKYLFRKEGQNVTLSCEQNLNHDAMYWYRQDPGQGLRLIYYSQIVNDFQKGDIAEGYSVSREKKESFPLTVTSAQKNPTAFYLCASSRGTGLDTGELFFGEGSRLTVL.